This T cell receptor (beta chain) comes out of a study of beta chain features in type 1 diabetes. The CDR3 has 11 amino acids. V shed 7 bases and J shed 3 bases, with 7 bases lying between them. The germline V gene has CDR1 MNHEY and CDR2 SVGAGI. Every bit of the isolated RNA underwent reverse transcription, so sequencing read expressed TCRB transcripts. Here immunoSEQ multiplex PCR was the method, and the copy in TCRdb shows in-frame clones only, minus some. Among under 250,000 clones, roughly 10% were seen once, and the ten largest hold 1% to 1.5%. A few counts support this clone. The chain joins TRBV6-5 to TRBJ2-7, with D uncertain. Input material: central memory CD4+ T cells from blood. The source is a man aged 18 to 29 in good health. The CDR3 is CASTSGYEQYF. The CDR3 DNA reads TGTGCCAGCACCTCAGGCTACGAGCAGTACTTC.